This TCR beta chain was profiled in a study of cytomegalovirus exposure and HLA in healthy donors. This CDR3 comprises 14 residues. Germline V lookup: CDR1 LNHDA, CDR2 SQIVND (reference sequence). V lost 2 bases, J lost 6 bases, and 13 bases lay in between. A single count supports this clone. Its cognate antigen is unknown. It was with 60 Vbeta and 13 Jbeta primers that the PCR ran. Under the authors' procedure: A later analysis tallied about 80 million unique TCR beta chains, about 11 million of them shared. Data came from immunoSEQ multiplex PCR; TCRdb stores just in-frame clones and leaves some out. That table supplies the V and J calls and clone size; D and trimming were determined from the DNA. The top ten hold 7.7% of the sample, which has roughly 100,000 clones, roughly 80% seen once. Study conclusions and caveats: There were reportedly fewer N-insertions in an Asian-associated ancestry cluster than the approximately 640-donor mean, in a later analysis. The authors listed 150 to 200 TCR beta chains as cytomegalovirus-associated. Later on, an analysis found that several of the most significant clusters appeared to be linked to common viral pathogens, which included parvovirus B19.

Sequenced input: PBMCs. The J gene is TRBJ1-1, the V gene TRBV19; TRBD1 might be the D (5 bases). The sequence derives from a female donor in good health and CMV-seronegative. The CDR3 reads CASSITRGRAEAFF. The CDR3 DNA reads TGTGCCAGTAGTATAACAAGGGGTCGGGCTGAAGCTTTCTTT.